A selection of T cell receptor beta chains follows, all from one sample in a study of CD8 T cells in ankylosing spondylitis. Each CDR3 protein gets one entry after TCRdb re-called the 5' RACE reads with MiXCR. This table holds 250,000 to 350,000 distinct CDR3 sequences, around 20% found once. Input material: blood, either unsorted or a sorted T cell fraction (not recorded which). The source of these receptors is a female donor with ankylosing spondylitis or in good health (not recorded which). The CDR3 runs from the conserved cysteine through the conserved F or W. D genes are given only for firm matches. Clone size appears in some rows only: once, few, many, or a class for an expanded clone.

v_gene	d_gene	j_gene	abundance	CDR3nt	CDR3aa
TRBV5-6	TRBD2	TRBJ2-5	NA	TGTGCCAGCAGCCCCCTTGCGGGGGGGGCCGAGACCCAGTACTTC	CASSPLAGGAETQYF
TRBV30	NA	TRBJ1-2	few	TGTGCCTGGACCAGCTCGAAAAAGATCCATGGCTACACCTTC	CAWTSSKKIHGYTF
TRBV19	TRBD1	TRBJ1-6	few	TGTGCCAGTAGCCGTCCCACAGGGGACGGTTCACCCCTCCACTTT	CASSRPTGDGSPLHF
TRBV10-3	NA	TRBJ1-1	many	TGTGCCATCAGTGGGGTGGAACGGATGAACACTGAAGCTTTCTTT	CAISGVERMNTEAFF
TRBV20-1	TRBD2	TRBJ2-3	few	TGCAGTGCTAGAAGGGGACTAGGCGGGACAGATACGCAGTATTTT	CSARRGLGGTDTQYF
TRBV6-1	NA	TRBJ2-3	once	TGTGCCAGCCCCAGGAAGGCTCATCGGAAATCTAGCACAGATACGCAGTATTTT	CASPRKAHRKSSTDTQYF
TRBV20-1	NA	TRBJ2-1	NA	TGCAGTGCTAGTTCCTCCACTAGAGTGTCCAATGAGCAGTTCTTC	CSASSSTRVSNEQFF
TRBV15	TRBD2	TRBJ2-3	NA	TGTGCCACCAGCAGATGGCCGGGACTAGTAGGTGATACGCAGTATTTT	CATSRWPGLVGDTQYF
TRBV20-1	TRBD2	TRBJ2-7	many	TGCAGTGCTATGACTAGCGGGAGGGTCTACGAGCAGTACTTC	CSAMTSGRVYEQYF
TRBV11-3	TRBD1	TRBJ1-5	NA	TGTGCCAGCAGCTTAAGACAGGGGGGGCACAATCAGCCCCAGCATTTT	CASSLRQGGHNQPQHF
TRBV7-2	TRBD1	TRBJ2-2	NA	TGTGCCAGCAGCTCGGGACAGCCGGACACCGGGGAGCTGTTTTTT	CASSSGQPDTGELFF
TRBV9	NA	TRBJ2-5	NA	TGTGCCAGCAGCCCGAGGGGGGGATTAGAGACCCAGTACTTC	CASSPRGGLETQYF
TRBV5-1	NA	TRBJ2-7	few	TGCGCCAGCAGCCCGGGACATGGGAAGCCCTACGAGCAGTACTTC	CASSPGHGKPYEQYF
TRBV15	NA	TRBJ2-7	few	TGTGCCACCAGCAGAGGAGGGGCCAGCTCCTACGAGCAGTACTTC	CATSRGGASSYEQYF
TRBV7-2	TRBD2	TRBJ2-7	many	TGTGCCAGCACCGAAACCCGGCCTAGCGGGAGGGACGAGCAGTACTTC	CASTETRPSGRDEQYF
TRBV7-8	NA	TRBJ2-1	many	TGTGCCAGCAGCCCGAGGGGGTTCCTCTACAATGAGCAGTTCTTC	CASSPRGFLYNEQFF
TRBV20-1	TRBD2	TRBJ2-3	few	TGCAGTGCTCCCCAGGCTAGCGGGAGCGCAGATACGCAGTATTTT	CSAPQASGSADTQYF
TRBV6-2/TRBV6-3	NA	TRBJ2-1	NA	TGTGCCAGCAGTCCTCCACCCCGGGGAAATGAGCAGTTCTTC	CASSPPPRGNEQFF
TRBV6-2/TRBV6-3	TRBD1	TRBJ2-7	many	TGTGCCAGCAGTAGGACAGGCAACGAGCAGTACTTC	CASSRTGNEQYF
TRBV5-1	TRBD2	TRBJ2-1	NA	TGCGCCAGCAGGTCTAGCGGGATTTCCTACAATGAGCAGTTCTTC	CASRSSGISYNEQFF
TRBV7-8	NA	TRBJ2-7	many	TGTGCCAGCAGCCAGAGGTCATTGGGAGTAAGCTCCTACGAGCAGTACTTC	CASSQRSLGVSSYEQYF
TRBV19	NA	TRBJ1-4	few	TGTGCCAGTAGTATCTGGGATACTAATGAAAAACTGTTTTTT	CASSIWDTNEKLFF
TRBV5-1	NA	TRBJ2-3	few	TGCGCCAGCAGCCTCCAGCCTAGCACAGATACGCAGTATTTT	CASSLQPSTDTQYF
TRBV7-9	TRBD1	TRBJ2-4	many	TGTGCCAGCAGCCGGACAGGGGGCATCTGGAGCATTCAGTACTTC	CASSRTGGIWSIQYF
TRBV5-1	NA	TRBJ1-1	few	TGCGCCAGCAGCTTGGGTCGGGCTCGGGACACTGAAGCTTTCTTT	CASSLGRARDTEAFF
TRBV20-1	TRBD1	TRBJ1-6	many	TGCAGTGCTAGAGTACAGGGGAGGGATTCACCCCTCCACTTT	CSARVQGRDSPLHF
TRBV5-8	NA	TRBJ2-7	NA	TGTGCCAGCAGCTTGGCGTCAGGCTTGGGCTCCTACGAGCAGTACTTC	CASSLASGLGSYEQYF
TRBV12-3/TRBV12-4	TRBD2	TRBJ2-7	many	TGTGCCAGCAGTTTAGCAGGACTAGCTGAAGGCGAGCAGTACTTC	CASSLAGLAEGEQYF
TRBV5-5	NA	TRBJ1-1	many	TGTGCCAGCAGCTTGGCGTTGAGTGAGACTGAAGCTTTCTTT	CASSLALSETEAFF
TRBV7-2	NA	TRBJ1-1	many	TGTGCCAGCAGCTCCCGGACGGGAGAAGCTTTCTTT	CASSSRTGEAFF
TRBV29-1	TRBD1	TRBJ1-1	few	TGCAGCGTTGTGACAGGGGTAAACACTGAAGCTTTCTTT	CSVVTGVNTEAFF
TRBV3-1	NA	TRBJ2-3	NA	TGTGCCAGCAGCCAAGATCACAGCGGAGGTGGGACGCAGTATTTT	CASSQDHSGGGTQYF
TRBV20-1	NA	TRBJ2-5	few	TGCAGTGCCTGGGAGGCAGGGGGGTTGGAGACCCAGTACTTC	CSAWEAGGLETQYF
TRBV5-1	NA	TRBJ2-7	NA	TGCGCCAGCAGCTTGAATAGCGGCCCCTACGAGCAGTACTTC	CASSLNSGPYEQYF
TRBV12-3/TRBV12-4	NA	TRBJ2-2	NA	TGTGCCAGCAGTTTGGCCCCAAGTTCGAACACCGGGGAGCTGTTTTTT	CASSLAPSSNTGELFF
TRBV29-1	TRBD2	TRBJ2-1	NA	TGCAGCGTGGGACTAGCGGGAGGGCATGAGCAGTTCTTC	CSVGLAGGHEQFF
TRBV4-1	TRBD2	TRBJ2-2	NA	TGCGCCAGCAGCCATCGCCGGGAGGGGCTTCAGGGGGAGCTGTTTTTT	CASSHRREGLQGELFF
TRBV20-1	NA	TRBJ1-2	many	TGCAGTGCTAGAGGCCTCTATGGCTACACCTTC	CSARGLYGYTF
TRBV13	NA	TRBJ2-1	NA	TGTGCCAGCAGCCCCGACTTCAGCTCCTACAATGAGCAGTTCTTC	CASSPDFSSYNEQFF
TRBV4-3	NA	TRBJ2-3	NA	TGCGCCAGCAGCCAAGAAGATGGACAGCCTACAGATACGCAGTATTTT	CASSQEDGQPTDTQYF
TRBV7-2	NA	TRBJ2-7	NA	TGTGCCACCAGCCCCAGAACAGGGAAAACCTACGAGCAGTACTTC	CATSPRTGKTYEQYF
TRBV20-1	TRBD2	TRBJ2-1	few	TGCAGTGCTAGTAGGGGGGACCTCCCCGCACTAGCGGGAGATGAGCAGTTCTTC	CSASRGDLPALAGDEQFF
TRBV2	NA	TRBJ1-1	many	TGTGCCAGCAGTGAAGCAAAGGTGTCTTCAGAAGCTTTCTTT	CASSEAKVSSEAFF
TRBV20-1	NA	TRBJ2-5	NA	TGCAGTGCAGAAAGGGGGAGAATCGGGACCCAGTACTTC	CSAERGRIGTQYF
TRBV29-1	NA	TRBJ2-2	few	TGCAGCTTTAGCGTAACCGGGGAGCTGTTTTTT	CSFSVTGELFF